This paragraph reports one T cell receptor (beta chain). The antigen is not known. The data are from a study of shared clonotypes between healthy human individuals. Researchers partitioned CD4+ cells into CD45RA+ naive and CD45RA-negative memory subsets. Notes on the study in general: Non-shared clonotypes had lower generation probabilities than those shared by all four donors. Relative to memory subsets, naive subsets generally showed larger estimated richness. Depth was large, yet rarefaction showed that sorted-subset sequencing was incomplete.

Using immunoSEQ multiplex PCR, the repertoire was profiled, and TCRdb retains in-frame clones only, with some absent. The table lists 1.5 million to 1.9 million clones, approximately 98% of them singletons, with 0.45% in the top ten. CDR3 size: 12 residues. The germline V gene encodes CDR1 SGHRS and CDR2 YFSETQ. The germline V and J ends were trimmed by 3 bases and 5 bases, with 8 bases remaining between them. The clonotype was recovered from a man aged 30-40 years in good health. Sample: naive CD4+ T cells sorted from blood. Subset: CD45RA+ positively selected. This rearrangement joins TRBV5-1 to TRBJ2-5; D gene uncertain. The CDR3 sequence is CASSYQRETQYF. The CDR3 DNA is TGCGCCAGCAGCTACCAGAGGGAGACCCAGTACTTC.